The 27 T cell receptor beta chains listed next were all sequenced from one sample in a study of T cell responses to AZD1222 COVID-19 vaccine. Clones were read by immunoSEQ multiplex PCR, and TCRdb kept only the in-frame ones, dropping some. This sample carries about 100,000 clones, about 93% of them seen once, and the ten largest clones take more than 1.5%. The sequencing used peripheral blood, collected on day 0 of AZD1222 vaccination. Receptors were obtained from an adult in good health.

The chain links TRBV4-2 to TRBJ1-1; a possible D gene is TRBD1 (5 bases). The CDR3 extends over 12 amino acids. CDR1 is LGHNA and CDR2 is YNFKEQ in the germline V gene. Trimming cost V 3 bases and J 11 bases, with 13 bases left between them. The CDR3 region is CASSQSGWGAFF. The CDR3 region has the DNA TGTGCCAGCAGCCAGAGCGGGTGGGGGGCTTTCTTT.

This rearrangement joins TRBV30 to TRBJ2-7, with TRBD2 matching 14 bases. With V trimmed by 0 bases and J by 9 bases, 4 bases remained unmatched. Germline V lookup: CDR1 GTSNPN, CDR2 SVGIG (reference sequence). CDR3 length: 14 residues. The CDR3 DNA is TGTGCCTGGAGTGTAGGACTAGCGGGAGGAGGGCAGTACTTC. It specifies CAWSVGLAGGGQYF.

This chain links TRBV29-1 with TRBJ2-5, with D tentatively TRBD1 (6 bases). V was trimmed by 7 bases and J by 0 bases, leaving 15 bases between them. There are 14 residues in the CDR3. The germline V gene has CDR1 SQVTM and CDR2 ANQGSEA. This CDR3 is CSAPGQKNQETQYF. CDR3 DNA sequence: TGCAGCGCCCCCGGACAGAAGAACCAAGAGACCCAGTACTTC.

V usage is TRBV28 and J usage is TRBJ1-5, with 9 positions matching TRBD1. The germline V gene encodes CDR1 MDHEN and CDR2 SYDVKM. CDR3 size: 19 residues. Germline trimming cut 4 bases from V and 0 bases from J; bases unmatched to any gene: 13. The CDR3 coding sequence is TGTGCCAGCAGTTCACAGGGGGCACCCCTTCGATATAGCAATCAGCCCCAGCATTTT. Residues: CASSSQGAPLRYSNQPQHF.

This clone was observed once. This chain uses TRBV5-1 with TRBJ2-5; TRBD1 might be the D (6 bases). The length of the CDR3 is 14 residues. CDR1 and CDR2 from the germline V gene are SGHRS and YFSETQ. Trimming stripped 7 bases from V and 5 bases from J, with 18 bases between. DNA of the CDR3: TGCGCCAGCTCTCAGTGGGGGCCGGGGGAGACCCAGTACTTC. This codes for CASSQWGPGETQYF.

CDR3 DNA sequence: TGTGCCAGCAGTGGGTTATACCGACAGGGGATGTGGACTGAAGCTTTCTTT. Translation: CASSGLYRQGMWTEAFF. The J gene is TRBJ1-1, the V gene TRBV6-4, with TRBD1 identical over 8 bases. Germline-derived CDR1 and CDR2 are MRHNA and SNTAGT. The CDR3 consists of 17 residues. The ends lost 4 bases at V and 5 bases at J; junction bases unmatched: 15.

The chain recombines TRBV5-3 with TRBJ2-1; weak D call: TRBD2 (5 bases). TRBV5-3 carries the ORF label, with uncertain function. The CDR3 covers 16 residues. V lost 2 bases and J 2 bases, leaving 14 bases between the germline ends. Written as DNA, the CDR3 is TGTGCCAGAAGCTTTCAGAGGGCCGCACCCTACAATGAGCAGTTCTTC. Translated: CARSFQRAAPYNEQFF.

The V call is TRBV9, the J call TRBJ2-7; D possibly matches TRBD1 or TRBD2 (6 bases each). Trimming cost V 4 bases and J 2 bases, with 13 bases left between them. The germline V gene has CDR1 SGDLS and CDR2 YYNGEE. This CDR3 is built from 14 residues. The CDR3 DNA reads as TGTGCCAGCAGCCTCAGGGGAGGCACCTACGAGCAGTACTTC. It translates to CASSLRGGTYEQYF.

This clone has a single count. V is TRBV29-1 and J is TRBJ2-7; 9 bases fit TRBD1. The CDR3 length is 14 residues. J lost 7 bases, V lost 6 bases, and 13 bases had no gene match. Germline V CDR1 and CDR2: SQVTM, ANQGSEA. CDR3 bases: TGCAGCGTGGGGAAAGGGACAGGGATGAGGGAGCAGTACTTC. Its translation: CSVGKGTGMREQYF.

The chain has TRBV30 and TRBJ1-4; no definite D call. The CDR3 sequence is 13 residues long. V lost 3 bases, J lost 4 bases, and 9 bases lay in between. Germline lookup yields CDR1 GTSNPN and CDR2 SVGIG (reference sequence). CDR3 bases: TGTGCCTGGAGGTCCGTCAATAATGAAAAACTGTTTTTT. This codes for CAWRSVNNEKLFF. Based on the CDR3 plus reference TRBV30 and TRBJ1-4, the full variable domain is SQTIHQWPATLVQPVGSPLSLECTVEGTSNPNLYWYRQAAGRGLQLLFYSVGIGQISSEVPQNLSASRPQDRQFILSSKKLLLSDSGFYLCAWRSVNNEKLFFGSGTQLSVL.

CDR3 bases: TGTGCCTGGAGGGGGGGACCAGGGACATATAATTCACCCCTCCACTTT. Encoded protein: CAWRGGPGTYNSPLHF. The rearrangement joins TRBV30 to TRBJ1-6, with D possibly matching TRBD1 (6 bases). Germline V gene sequence: CDR1 GTSNPN, CDR2 SVGIG (reference sequence). The germline V and J ends were trimmed by 3 bases and 4 bases, with 16 bases remaining between them. The CDR3 extends over 16 amino acids.

This chain links TRBV5-1 with TRBJ1-2, with D possibly matching TRBD1 (6 bases). The V gene lost 5 bases and the J gene lost 3 bases, with 17 bases spanning the gap. The CDR3 has 15 residues. Germline loops: CDR1 SGHRS, CDR2 YFSETQ. The CDR3 is CASRTYRTDDYGYTF. The CDR3 DNA reads as TGCGCCAGCAGGACCTACCGGACAGACGACTATGGCTACACCTTC.

The chain combines TRBV3-1 (or the pseudogene TRBV3-2) with TRBJ1-1; D not certain. Germline loops: CDR1 LGHDT, CDR2 YNNKEL (reference sequence). The V end lost 5 bases, the J end lost 1 base, and 11 bases lay between the germline ends. This CDR3 region has 14 residues. Here the CDR3 reads CASSGWGSNTEAFF. DNA for the CDR3: TGTGCCAGCAGCGGATGGGGATCGAACACTGAAGCTTTCTTT.

The CDR3 DNA is TGTGCCACCCCGAACGGGGAAACCAACTATGGCTACACCTTC. Translating it yields CATPNGETNYGYTF. The chain uses TRBV28 and TRBJ1-2; D remains ambiguous. The CDR3 loop spans 14 amino acids. Trimming cost V 10 bases and J 2 bases, with 17 bases left between them. Germline V gene lookup returns CDR1 MDHEN and CDR2 SYDVKM.

In its sample, this clone was seen once. The chain carries TRBV6-6 and TRBJ1-1; D might be TRBD1 (5 bases). The CDR3 has 13 residues. The germline gives CDR1 MNHNY, CDR2 SVGAGI (reference sequence). V was clipped by 6 bases and J by 5 bases, with 13 bases between them. CDR3 protein: CASSREVLTEAFF. The CDR3 DNA reads TGTGCCAGCAGCAGGGAGGTTTTGACTGAAGCTTTCTTT.

The V call is TRBV6-6, the J call TRBJ2-1; 15 bases line up with TRBD2. CDR3 length equals 16 residues. V dropped 6 bases and J dropped 7; count of bases not matched to a gene: 7. The V gene's germline CDR1 is MNHNY and CDR2 SVGAGI (reference sequence). The CDR3 DNA reads as TGTGCCAGCAGAACCCCCGGACTAGCGGGGGGGAATGAGCAGTTCTTC. Amino acids: CASRTPGLAGGNEQFF.

CDR3 in amino acids: CASSFALGFPEAFF. The CDR3 nucleotides read TGTGCCAGCAGCTTCGCACTGGGTTTCCCTGAAGCTTTCTTT. The chain combines TRBV7-9 with TRBJ1-1; D is uncertain. The V gene lost 3 bases and the J gene lost 6 bases, with 14 bases spanning the gap. The CDR3 spans 14 residues. Germline assignment: CDR1 SEHNR and CDR2 FQNEAQ (reference sequence).

This clone was seen once. The chain couples TRBV29-1 to TRBJ2-2; possibly TRBD1 for D (6 bases). The V gene's germline CDR1 is SQVTM and CDR2 ANQGSEA. This CDR3 region has 12 residues. V was pared by 7 bases and J by 5 bases, with 11 bases between. CDR3 protein: CSGTAGTGELFF. The CDR3 DNA reads as TGCAGCGGGACAGCAGGGACCGGGGAGCTGTTTTTT.

Turning to this clone: The junction shows a germline mismatch at one end, possibly a read error. The chain is built from TRBV7-2 and TRBJ2-6; the D call may be TRBD1 or TRBD2 (6 bases each). This CDR3 has 18 amino acids. The germline gives CDR1 SGHTA, CDR2 FQGNSA. The chain's CDR3 is CASSLAAGVGTGANVLTF. As DNA, the CDR3 is TGTGCCAGCAGTTTAGCGGCAGGGGTAGGAACTGGGGCCAACGTCCTGACTTTC.

A word on this clone: An end of the junction differs from the germline gene, which may be a read error. CDR3 protein: CSAEVGGNTIYF. The CDR3 DNA reads as TGCAGCGCTGAAGTCGGCGGAAACACCATATATTTT. The chain has TRBV29-1 and TRBJ1-3, with D uncertain. Per germline, CDR1 SQVTM and CDR2 ANQGSEA. The CDR3 runs to 12 residues.

The chain couples TRBV3-1 (or the pseudogene TRBV3-2) to TRBJ2-5; 9 positions match TRBD1. V shed 5 bases, J shed 7 bases, and the junction held 8 bases outside the gene matches. Germline V lookup: CDR1 LGHDT, CDR2 YNNKEL (reference sequence). The CDR3 is made up of 14 amino acids. CDR3 in amino acids: CASSFTGGSGTQYF. In DNA, the CDR3 is TGTGCCAGCAGCTTCACAGGGGGCTCTGGGACCCAGTACTTC.

V and J are TRBV7-8 and TRBJ1-4, with a possible D match to TRBD1 (5 bases). Trimming removed 2 bases at V and 4 bases at J, with 11 bases between. Germline lookup yields CDR1 SGHVS and CDR2 FQNEAQ. The length of the CDR3 is 15 residues. CDR3 protein: CASSLIRAGNEKLFF. The CDR3, as DNA: TGTGCCAGCAGCTTAATCAGGGCTGGTAATGAAAAACTGTTTTTT.

J is TRBJ1-5 and V is TRBV3-1 (or the pseudogene TRBV3-2); D possibly corresponds to TRBD1 (6 bases). Germline V gene sequence: CDR1 LGHDT, CDR2 YNNKEL (reference sequence). The CDR3 runs 15 residues. The V end was cut by 4 bases, the J end by 4 bases, with 14 bases between. CDR3 region: CASSPAGARNQPQHF. CDR3 coding DNA: TGTGCCAGCAGCCCGGCGGGGGCGCGGAATCAGCCCCAGCATTTT.

The chain's CDR3 is CASSLQGYTEAFF. The CDR3 DNA sequence: TGTGCCAGCAGTTTACAGGGATACACTGAAGCTTTCTTT. The chain combines TRBV27 with TRBJ1-1, with D maybe TRBD1 (5 bases). Trimming cost V 2 bases and J 3 bases, with 7 bases left between them. Germline lookup yields CDR1 MNHEY and CDR2 SMNVEV (reference sequence). The CDR3 extends over 13 amino acids.

There are a few counts of this clone. The chain is built from TRBV4-2 and TRBJ2-5; a weak D match, TRBD1 (6 bases). Germline V CDR1 and CDR2: LGHNA, YNFKEQ. The CDR3 totals 14 residues. V was pared by 0 bases and J by 1 base, with 6 bases between. The CDR3 nucleotides are TGTGCCAGCAGCCAAGAACAGGGCCAAGAGACCCAGTACTTC. Translated: CASSQEQGQETQYF.

V gene TRBV6-1 combines with J gene TRBJ1-1, with D unresolved. Trimming left V 1 base short and J 0 bases short, with 3 bases between. CDR1 MNHNS and CDR2 SASEGT come from the germline V gene. The CDR3 spans 13 residues. CDR3 DNA sequence: TGTGCCAGCAGTGAAGGTATGAACACTGAAGCTTTCTTT. It translates to CASSEGMNTEAFF.

The V gene is TRBV27, the J gene TRBJ1-5; D unresolved. Germline CDR1 reads MNHEY; CDR2 reads SMNVEV (reference sequence). V gave up 5 bases and J gave up 1 base, with 12 bases separating them. The CDR3 runs 15 residues. CDR3 DNA sequence: TGTGCCAGCAGTCCTGGACGGAGAAGCAATCAGCCCCAGCATTTT. It translates to CASSPGRRSNQPQHF.